Here is one TCR beta chain with its context. In the original processing: Reference gene primer amplification gave nucleated cell count estimates. Using immunoSEQ multiplex PCR, the repertoire was profiled, and TCRdb retains in-frame clones only, with some absent. From that table come the V and J calls and clone size; the DNA was used to work out D and trimming. The repertoire holds about 16,000 clones, 70% to 90% seen once, with around 16% in the top ten. The data were taken from a study of blood T cell repertoires in COVID-19. Study overall: Sites in the United States, Italy and Spain provided acute and convalescent COVID-19 samples. Sources were T cells, B-cell-depleted T cells, or PBMCs; the material itself was cDNA or gDNA.

Germline assignment: CDR1 LNHDA and CDR2 SQIVND (reference sequence). This CDR3 has 16 amino acids. The V gene lost 1 base and the J gene lost 1 base, with 11 bases spanning the gap. The specimen sequenced was peripheral blood. The chain carries TRBV19 and TRBJ1-5, with D tentatively TRBD1 (5 bases). The TCR originated in a human donor in a cohort sampled during active COVID-19. CDR3 residues: CASSIGLTVSNQPQHF. The CDR3 bases are TGTGCCAGTAGTATAGGCTTGACAGTGAGCAATCAGCCCCAGCATTTT.